This is a list of T cell receptor beta chains from one sample in a study of T cells in Graves' hyperthyroidism and ophthalmopathy. TCRdb recomputed calls from the multiplex PCR reads with MiXCR, one row per CDR3 protein. The sample gives 360,000 or so distinct CDR3 sequences, under 20% of which show up once; about 4% is in the top ten. The sample consisted of blood. The receptors were sampled from a woman between 18 and 29 years old with Graves' hyperthyroidism. CDR3s include the opening cysteine and the closing phenylalanine or tryptophan. Only some rows state a clone size, as once, few, many or a class for expanded clones.

J	size	V	CDR3
TRBJ1-2	many	TRBV13	CASSQGASYGYTF
TRBJ1-1	many	TRBV5-1	CASSFDRVNTEAFF
TRBJ1-2	few	TRBV4-1	CASSRLDREAGYTF
TRBJ1-1	many	TRBV27	CASGRAEAFF
TRBJ1-5	many	TRBV20-1	CSATVDRGSSQPQHF
TRBJ1-1	many	TRBV30	CAWHSGGTEAFF
TRBJ2-7	few	TRBV6-1	CAARDRGYEQYF
TRBJ1-1	many	TRBV5-1	CASKKTPNTEAFF
TRBJ1-3	few	TRBV18	CASSPGQSSDTIYF
TRBJ1-1	few	TRBV14	CASSQEPGIMTRTFF
TRBJ1-1	-	TRBV30	CATRLGLTDAFF
TRBJ1-5	many	TRBV12-3/TRBV12-4	CASSDPTGGPQHF
TRBJ1-1	-	TRBV6-1	CASRRDLNEAFF
TRBJ2-5	few	TRBV7-9	CASSSTQGNYRETQYF
TRBJ1-1	-	TRBV20-1	CSARVPTGWTFF
TRBJ2-4	many	TRBV6-1	CASAQGDIQYF
TRBJ2-2	many	TRBV5-1	CASSSGQSANTGELFF
TRBJ1-1	many	TRBV30	CAWSSQQATTEAFF
TRBJ1-2	few	TRBV12-3/TRBV12-4	CASSHGTEANYGYTF
TRBJ2-6	many	TRBV10-1	CASSEGSSSGANVLTF
TRBJ2-2	many	TRBV2	CASSERRNGELFF
TRBJ1-2	many	TRBV28	CASTSGYGYTF
TRBJ2-7	-	TRBV28	CASSTRKSSYEQYF
TRBJ1-1	many	TRBV13	CASSFSKDTEAFF
TRBJ2-7	many	TRBV11-2	CASSLVSQAGEQYF
TRBJ2-5	many	TRBV2	CATSRGGDLQETQYF
TRBJ2-7	-	TRBV7-2	CASSLASGASYEQYF
TRBJ2-7	many	TRBV11-1	CASSSRSLAGGNFYEQYF
TRBJ2-5	few	TRBV20-1	CSARGLGGQETQYF
TRBJ2-7	many	TRBV20-1	CSTLWTGGNYEQYF
TRBJ1-1	many	TRBV12-3/TRBV12-4	CASQAAMNTEAFF
TRBJ2-3	many	TRBV10-3	CAISASSTDTQYF
TRBJ1-1	many	TRBV14	CASSQDGGDTEAFF
TRBJ1-2	-	TRBV12-3/TRBV12-4	CASSSRDVLGSAGYTF
TRBJ1-5	many	TRBV6-1	CASSLNPGTSNQPQHF
TRBJ2-7	-	TRBV28	CASSTAGTDSYEQYF
TRBJ1-1	many	TRBV6-1	CASSGTVGGFTEAFF
TRBJ1-1	many	TRBV6-5	CASSYGLPSYPNTEAFF
TRBJ1-1	many	TRBV12-3/TRBV12-4	CASSFDPNTEAFF
TRBJ2-2	many	TRBV10-1	CASQISGTGAGELFF
TRBJ1-1	many	TRBV12-3/TRBV12-4	CASSFGQLTNTEAFF
TRBJ2-5	many	TRBV6-5	CASSYSGQQETQYF
TRBJ1-1	many	TRBV9	CASSVEGSLDTEAFF
TRBJ1-2	many	TRBV12-3/TRBV12-4	CASSFGVEGYTF
TRBJ1-1	many	TRBV27	CASQPVDKMNTEAFF
TRBJ1-5	-	TRBV20-1	CSARDGQGAVQPQHF
TRBJ1-5	many	TRBV5-1	CASSLGGAYGNQPQHF
TRBJ2-7	many	TRBV19	CASSIGGTGFYEQYF
TRBJ1-1	-	TRBV11-2	CASSLVIGVGDSPEAFF
TRBJ1-2	many	TRBV10-3	CAFRTGGGYTF